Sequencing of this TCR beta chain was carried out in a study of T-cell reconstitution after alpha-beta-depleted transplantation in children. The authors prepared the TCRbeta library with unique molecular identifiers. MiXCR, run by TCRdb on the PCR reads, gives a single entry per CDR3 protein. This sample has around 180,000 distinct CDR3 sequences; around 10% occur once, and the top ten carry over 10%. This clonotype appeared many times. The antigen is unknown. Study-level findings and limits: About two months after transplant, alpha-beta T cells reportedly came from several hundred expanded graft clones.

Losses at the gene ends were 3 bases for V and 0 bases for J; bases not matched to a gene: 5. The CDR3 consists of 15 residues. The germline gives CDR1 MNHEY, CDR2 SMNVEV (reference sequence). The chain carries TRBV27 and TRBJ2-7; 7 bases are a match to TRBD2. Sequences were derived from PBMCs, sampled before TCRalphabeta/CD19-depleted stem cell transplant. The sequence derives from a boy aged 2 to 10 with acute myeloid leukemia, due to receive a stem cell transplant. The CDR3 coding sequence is TGTGCCAGCAGTTTGGCGGGAGTTAGCTCCTACGAGCAGTACTTC. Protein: CASSLAGVSSYEQYF.